A selection of T cell receptor beta chains follows, all from one sample in a study of human T cells and chemical hapten exposure. MiXCR, applied by TCRdb to the RACE reads, yields one record per CDR3 protein. The sample lists under 60,000 distinct CDR3 sequences; 11% were seen once. The sequenced sample was whole blood, obtained in connection with sensitization to the hapten diphenylcyclopropenone (DPC). The source of these receptors is a woman aged 40-49 years with alopecia areata. Some clones in this sample may be carry-over from other donors' samples. Each CDR3 is given with its conserved first and last residue.

v_call: TRBV3-1; j_call: TRBJ2-1; cdr3_aa: CASSHRLAGSGGEQFF
v_call: TRBV11-2; j_call: TRBJ2-2; cdr3_aa: CASSLAGTLDTGELFF
v_call: TRBV4-1; j_call: TRBJ2-2; cdr3_aa: CASSPYQTSGRANTGELFF
v_call: TRBV28; j_call: TRBJ2-1; cdr3_aa: CASRGAAGSYNEQFF
v_call: TRBV20-1; j_call: TRBJ2-2; cdr3_aa: CSARSSSGNTGELFF
v_call: TRBV20-1; j_call: TRBJ2-2; cdr3_aa: CSARASGSGELFF
v_call: TRBV4-1; j_call: TRBJ1-4; cdr3_aa: CASSQDGTGGGKLFF
v_call: TRBV30; j_call: TRBJ1-1; cdr3_aa: CAWTRDRNTEAFF
v_call: TRBV29-1; j_call: TRBJ2-3; cdr3_aa: CSVEDGFHSGTDTQYF
v_call: TRBV29-1; j_call: TRBJ1-1; cdr3_aa: CSGRMSGTEAFF
v_call: TRBV5-8; j_call: TRBJ1-1; cdr3_aa: CASSTGTETLLGTEAFF
v_call: TRBV10-3; j_call: TRBJ1-6; cdr3_aa: CAIRDSGVNSPLHF
v_call: TRBV2; j_call: TRBJ2-1; cdr3_aa: CASSEWWGNEQFF
v_call: TRBV9; j_call: TRBJ2-5; cdr3_aa: CASSVDSTVETQYF
v_call: TRBV10-3; j_call: TRBJ2-1; cdr3_aa: CAISVQLAADNEQFF
v_call: TRBV4-3; j_call: TRBJ2-4; cdr3_aa: CASSQDRHRGNIQYF
v_call: TRBV12-3/TRBV12-4; j_call: TRBJ1-6; cdr3_aa: CASSQTGSDSPLHF
v_call: TRBV28; j_call: TRBJ2-7; cdr3_aa: CASSYSTTELSYEQYF
v_call: TRBV10-3; j_call: TRBJ2-3; cdr3_aa: CAISRAGGADTQYF
v_call: TRBV6-1; j_call: TRBJ2-5; cdr3_aa: CASSEMARGPLETQYF
v_call: TRBV5-6; j_call: TRBJ2-4; cdr3_aa: CASTPGRRNIQYF
v_call: TRBV11-2; j_call: TRBJ1-5; cdr3_aa: CASSLGTYSNQPQHF
v_call: TRBV25-1; j_call: TRBJ1-5; cdr3_aa: CASSILEQPQHF
v_call: TRBV11-1; j_call: TRBJ1-5; cdr3_aa: CASSLSEEQPQHF
v_call: TRBV12-3/TRBV12-4; j_call: TRBJ2-7; cdr3_aa: CASSLRGLAYEQYF
v_call: TRBV29-1; j_call: TRBJ2-3; cdr3_aa: CSTDTDTQYF